The 4 T cell receptor beta chains reported below all come from one sample, sequenced in a study of TIL therapy for anti-PD-1-resistant metastatic lung cancer. Stated time point: pre-treatment sample, taken before nivolumab and TIL therapy. Tumor tissue came from excised metastases, mostly pleural nodules or supraclavicular lymph nodes. Sequencing used immunoSEQ v3. Sequencing was performed with immunoSEQ multiplex PCR; in TCRdb, only in-frame clones are kept and a portion is missing. The repertoire has approximately 92,000 clones, about two thirds of them found once; the top ten carry 9.5% to 13%. The material was tumor tissue, obtained at baseline. The receptor set was obtained from a person between 25 and 79 years old with non-small cell lung cancer.

This clone was seen once. This chain joins TRBV6-5 and TRBJ2-4; D possibly corresponds to TRBD2 (7 bases). CDR1 is MNHEY, CDR2 SVGAGI, per germline. The CDR3 has 13 residues. Trimming left V 4 bases short and J 8 bases short, with 12 bases between. The CDR3, as DNA: TGTGCCAGCAGTTTCAGGGGAGGGGACATTCAGTACTTC. Its protein product is CASSFRGGDIQYF.

In this sample, this clone turned up a few times. The chain combines TRBV11-2 with TRBJ1-6, with 10 bases matching TRBD1. V shed 3 bases and J 10 bases; nucleotides not matched to a gene: 3. The CDR3 has 14 amino acids. CDR1 and CDR2 (germline): SGHAT, FQNNGV. CDR3 DNA: TGTGCCAGCAGCTTCGGACAGGGGGGATCACCCCTCCACTTT. This codes for CASSFGQGGSPLHF.

This clone was counted a few times. The rearrangement links TRBV6-2 or TRBV6-3 to TRBJ1-1; maybe TRBD1 (5 bases). CDR3 length: 15 amino acids. Germline V gives CDR1 MNHEY, CDR2 SVGEGT. V lost 4 bases, J lost 9 bases, and 21 bases lay in between. This chain's CDR3 is CASSSGGSDQVQAFF. Written as DNA, the CDR3 is TGTGCCAGCAGTTCCGGGGGAAGCGATCAAGTACAAGCTTTCTTT.

J is TRBJ2-7 and V is TRBV6-2 or TRBV6-3; D may be TRBD2 (5 bases). This CDR3 is built from 14 residues. The V gene's germline CDR1 is MNHEY and CDR2 SVGEGT. V gave up 0 bases and J gave up 5 bases, with 11 bases separating them. CDR3 amino acids: CASSYSNPTNEQYF. CDR3 bases: TGTGCCAGCAGTTACTCGAATCCGACTAACGAGCAGTACTTC.